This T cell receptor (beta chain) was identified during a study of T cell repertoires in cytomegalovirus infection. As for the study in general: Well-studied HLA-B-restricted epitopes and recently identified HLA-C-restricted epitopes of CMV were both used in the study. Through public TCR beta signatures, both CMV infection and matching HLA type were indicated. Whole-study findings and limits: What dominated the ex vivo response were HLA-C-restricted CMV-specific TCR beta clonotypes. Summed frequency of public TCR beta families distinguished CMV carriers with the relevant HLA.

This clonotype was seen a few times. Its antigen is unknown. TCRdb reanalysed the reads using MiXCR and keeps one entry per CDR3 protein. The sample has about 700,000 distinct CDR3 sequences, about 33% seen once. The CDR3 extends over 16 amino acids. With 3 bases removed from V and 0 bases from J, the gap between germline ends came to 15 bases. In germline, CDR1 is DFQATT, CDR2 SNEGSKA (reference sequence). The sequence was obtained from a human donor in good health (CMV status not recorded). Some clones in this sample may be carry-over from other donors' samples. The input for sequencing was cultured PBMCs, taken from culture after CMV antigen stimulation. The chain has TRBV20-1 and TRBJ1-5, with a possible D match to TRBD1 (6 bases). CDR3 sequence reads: CSASRGQTYSNQPQHF. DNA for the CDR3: TGCAGTGCTAGCCGTGGACAGACATATAGCAATCAGCCCCAGCATTTT.